This T cell receptor beta chain stems from a study of Graves' ophthalmopathy and Graves' hyperthyroidism. The V gene's germline CDR1 is SEHNR and CDR2 FQNEAQ (reference sequence). V dropped 6 bases and J dropped 1 base, with 6 bases sitting between them. The CDR3 consists of 12 residues. From RNA, the CDR3 regions of TCR beta chains were amplified and sequenced. An initial RT-PCR round employing HTBI primers preceded a second-round multiplex PCR. TCRdb analysed the multiplex PCR reads with MiXCR anew, one entry per CDR3 protein. The table shows over 450,000 distinct CDR3 sequences, with under 15% occurring only once. Diagnostic conclusions were grounded in clinical symptoms, serum thyroxine, TRAb, thyroid ultrasound and orbital computed tomography. This clonotype was recorded at least ten times.

Specimen: blood. This rearrangement joins TRBV7-9 to TRBJ1-1; D not resolved. The source is a woman in her 30s with Graves' ophthalmopathy. In DNA form, the CDR3 reads TGTGCCAGCAGAAGACAGAACACTGAAGCTTTCTTT. Amino acid sequence: CASRRQNTEAFF.